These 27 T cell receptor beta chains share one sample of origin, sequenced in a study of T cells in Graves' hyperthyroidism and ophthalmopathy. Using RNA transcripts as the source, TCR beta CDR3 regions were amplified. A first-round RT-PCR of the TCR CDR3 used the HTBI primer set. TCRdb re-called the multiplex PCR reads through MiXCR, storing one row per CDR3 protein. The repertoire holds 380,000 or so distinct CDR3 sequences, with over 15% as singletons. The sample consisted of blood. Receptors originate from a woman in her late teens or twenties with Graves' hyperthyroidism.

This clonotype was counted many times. In nucleotides, the CDR3 is TGTGCCAGCAGGTTGACAGGGGGTAGTGAAGCTTTCTTT. Translated: CASRLTGGSEAFF. The chain links TRBV12-3 or TRBV12-4 to TRBJ1-1, with 9 nucleotides matching TRBD1. Trimming took 6 bases from V and 7 from J; bases not matched to a gene: 6. The CDR3 length is 13 residues.

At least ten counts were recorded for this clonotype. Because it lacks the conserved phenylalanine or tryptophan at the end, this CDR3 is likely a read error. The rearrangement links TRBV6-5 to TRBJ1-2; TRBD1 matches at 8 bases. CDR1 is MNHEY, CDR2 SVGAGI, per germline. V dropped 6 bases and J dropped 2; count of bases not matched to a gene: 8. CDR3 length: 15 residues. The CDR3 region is CASSAQGARNYGYTL. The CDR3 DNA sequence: TGTGCCAGCAGCGCTCAGGGGGCGAGAAACTATGGCTACACCCTC.

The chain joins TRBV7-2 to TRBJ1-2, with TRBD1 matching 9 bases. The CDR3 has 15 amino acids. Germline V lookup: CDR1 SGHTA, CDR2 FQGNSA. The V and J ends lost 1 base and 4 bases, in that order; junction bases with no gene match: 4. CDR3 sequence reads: CASSLVGTGTYGYTF. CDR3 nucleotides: TGTGCCAGCAGCTTAGTAGGGACAGGGACCTATGGCTACACCTTC.

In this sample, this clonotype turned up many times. CDR3 amino acids: CASSEGGIYFVDEQYF. DNA of the CDR3: TGTGCCAGCAGTGAAGGTGGGATTTATTTCGTCGACGAGCAGTACTTC. The V gene is TRBV2, the J gene TRBJ2-7; D is ambiguous. V dropped 1 base and J dropped 5 bases, with 18 bases sitting between them. The germline CDR1 and CDR2 sequences are SNHLY and FYNNEI. The CDR3 covers 16 residues. Full variable domain (missing parts from reference TRBV2 and TRBJ2-7): EPEVTQTPSHQVTQMGQEVILRCVPISNHLYFYWYRQILGQKVEFLVSFYNNEISEKSEIFDDQFSVERPDGSNFTLKIRSTKLEDSAMYFCASSEGGIYFVDEQYFGPGTRLTVT.

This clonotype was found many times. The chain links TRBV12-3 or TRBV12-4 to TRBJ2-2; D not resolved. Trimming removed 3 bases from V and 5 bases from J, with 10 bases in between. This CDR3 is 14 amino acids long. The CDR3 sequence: CASSFNQLTGELFF. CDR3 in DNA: TGTGCCAGCAGTTTTAATCAACTAACCGGGGAGCTGTTTTTT.

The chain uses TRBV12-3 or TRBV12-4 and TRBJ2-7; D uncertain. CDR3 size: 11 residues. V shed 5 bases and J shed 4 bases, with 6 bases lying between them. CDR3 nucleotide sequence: TGTGCCAGCAGTGGGATATACGAGCAGTACTTC. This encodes CASSGIYEQYF.

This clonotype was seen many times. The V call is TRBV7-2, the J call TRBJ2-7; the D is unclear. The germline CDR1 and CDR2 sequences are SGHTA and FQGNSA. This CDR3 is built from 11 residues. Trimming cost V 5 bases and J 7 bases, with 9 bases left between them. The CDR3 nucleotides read TGTGCCAGCAGCCTCATCGCGGAGCAGTACTTC. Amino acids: CASSLIAEQYF.

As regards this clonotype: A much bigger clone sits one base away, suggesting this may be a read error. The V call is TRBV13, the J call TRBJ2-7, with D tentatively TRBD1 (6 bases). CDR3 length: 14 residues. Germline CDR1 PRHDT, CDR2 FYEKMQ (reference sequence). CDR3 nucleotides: TGTGCCAGCAGCATAGGAGACAGGTCCCCCGAGCAGTACTTC. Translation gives CASSIGDRSPEQYF.

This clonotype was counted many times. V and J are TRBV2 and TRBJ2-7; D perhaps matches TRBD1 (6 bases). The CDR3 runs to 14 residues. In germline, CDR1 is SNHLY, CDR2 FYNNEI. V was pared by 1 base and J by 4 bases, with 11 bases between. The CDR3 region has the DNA TGTGCCAGCAGTGAAGACAGGGCTAGTTACGAGCAGTACTTC. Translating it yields CASSEDRASYEQYF.

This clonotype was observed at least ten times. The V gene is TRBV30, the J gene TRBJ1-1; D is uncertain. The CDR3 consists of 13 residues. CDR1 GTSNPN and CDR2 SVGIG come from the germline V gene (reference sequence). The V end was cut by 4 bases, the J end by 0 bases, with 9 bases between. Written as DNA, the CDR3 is TGTGCCTGGAAACGCTTGTTGAACACTGAAGCTTTCTTT. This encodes CAWKRLLNTEAFF.

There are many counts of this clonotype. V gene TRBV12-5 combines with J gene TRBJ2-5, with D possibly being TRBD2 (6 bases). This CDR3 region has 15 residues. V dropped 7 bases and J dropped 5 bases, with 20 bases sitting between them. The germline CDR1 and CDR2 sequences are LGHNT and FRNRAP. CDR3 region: CASDPDYPGEETQYF. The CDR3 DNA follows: TGTGCTAGTGACCCGGACTACCCGGGGGAGGAGACCCAGTACTTC.

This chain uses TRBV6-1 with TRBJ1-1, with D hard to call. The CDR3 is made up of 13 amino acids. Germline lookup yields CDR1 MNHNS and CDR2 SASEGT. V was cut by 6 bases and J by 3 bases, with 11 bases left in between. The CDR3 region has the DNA TGTGCCAGCAGGAGGAACACTTACACTGAAGCTTTCTTT. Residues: CASRRNTYTEAFF.

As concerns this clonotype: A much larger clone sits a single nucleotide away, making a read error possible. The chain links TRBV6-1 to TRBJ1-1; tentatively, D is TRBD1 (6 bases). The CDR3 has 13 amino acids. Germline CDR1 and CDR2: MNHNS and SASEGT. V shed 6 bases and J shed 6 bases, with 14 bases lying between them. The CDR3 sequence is CASRKTKGAEAFF. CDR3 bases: TGTGCCAGCAGAAAAACAAAGGGGGCTGAAGCTTTCTTT.

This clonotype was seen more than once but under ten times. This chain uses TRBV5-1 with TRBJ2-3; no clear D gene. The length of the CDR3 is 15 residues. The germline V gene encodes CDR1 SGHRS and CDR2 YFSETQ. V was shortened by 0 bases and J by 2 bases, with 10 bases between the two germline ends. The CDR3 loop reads CASSLAIPDTDTQYF. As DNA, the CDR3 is TGCGCCAGCAGCTTGGCGATTCCGGACACAGATACGCAGTATTTT.

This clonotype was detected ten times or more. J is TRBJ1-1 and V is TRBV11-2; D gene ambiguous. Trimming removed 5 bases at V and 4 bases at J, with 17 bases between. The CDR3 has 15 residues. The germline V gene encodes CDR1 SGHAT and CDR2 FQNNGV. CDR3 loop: CASSPSPGVGTEAFF. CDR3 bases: TGTGCCAGCAGCCCGTCCCCGGGCGTAGGCACTGAAGCTTTCTTT. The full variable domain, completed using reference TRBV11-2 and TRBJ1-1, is EAGVAQSPRYKIIEKRQSVAFWCNPISGHATLYWYQQILGQGPKLLIQFQNNGVVDDSQLPKDRFSAERLKGVDSTLKIQPAKLEDSAVYLCASSPSPGVGTEAFFGQGTRLTVV.

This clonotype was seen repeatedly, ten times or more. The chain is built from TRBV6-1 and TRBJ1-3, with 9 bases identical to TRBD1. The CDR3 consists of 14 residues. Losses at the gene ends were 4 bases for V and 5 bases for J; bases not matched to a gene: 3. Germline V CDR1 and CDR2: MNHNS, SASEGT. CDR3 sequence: CASSAGTGRNTIYF. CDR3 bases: TGTGCCAGCAGTGCCGGGACAGGGAGAAACACCATATATTTT.

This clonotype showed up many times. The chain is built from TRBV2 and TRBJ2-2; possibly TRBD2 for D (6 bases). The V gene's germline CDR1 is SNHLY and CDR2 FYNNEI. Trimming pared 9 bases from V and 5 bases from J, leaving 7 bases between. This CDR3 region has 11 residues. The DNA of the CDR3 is TGTGCCAGTCTAGCGACCGGGGAGCTGTTTTTT. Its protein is CASLATGELFF.

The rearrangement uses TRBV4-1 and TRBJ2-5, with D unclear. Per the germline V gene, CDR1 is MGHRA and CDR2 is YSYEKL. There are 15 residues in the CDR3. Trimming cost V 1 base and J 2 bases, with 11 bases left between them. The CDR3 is CASSQVQLPQETQYF. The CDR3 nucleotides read TGCGCCAGCAGCCAAGTTCAACTACCTCAAGAGACCCAGTACTTC.

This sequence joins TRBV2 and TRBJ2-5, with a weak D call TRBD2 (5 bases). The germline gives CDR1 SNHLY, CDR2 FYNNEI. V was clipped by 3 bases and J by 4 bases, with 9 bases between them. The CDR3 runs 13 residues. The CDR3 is CASSEAGRETQYF. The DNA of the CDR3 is TGTGCCAGCAGTGAGGCGGGCCGAGAGACCCAGTACTTC.

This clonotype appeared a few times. CDR3 DNA: TGTGCCGCCACAGGGTCCACGAACACTGAAGCTTTCTTT. Its translation is CAATGSTNTEAFF. The chain links TRBV10-3 to TRBJ1-1; the D gene is possibly TRBD1 (6 bases). Germline CDR1 is ENHRY and CDR2 is SYGVKD. V was pared by 11 bases and J by 1 base, with 14 bases between. This CDR3 comprises 13 residues.

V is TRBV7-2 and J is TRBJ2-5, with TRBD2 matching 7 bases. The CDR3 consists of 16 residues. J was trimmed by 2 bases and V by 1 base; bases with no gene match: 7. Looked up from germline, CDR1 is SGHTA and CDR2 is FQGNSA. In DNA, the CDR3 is TGTGCCAGCAGCTTAGAAGGGACTATTAAACAAGAGACCCAGTACTTC. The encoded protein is CASSLEGTIKQETQYF.

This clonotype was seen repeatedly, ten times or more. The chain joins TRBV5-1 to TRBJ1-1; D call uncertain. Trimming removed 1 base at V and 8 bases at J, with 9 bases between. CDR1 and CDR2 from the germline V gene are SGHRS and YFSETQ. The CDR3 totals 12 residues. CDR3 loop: CASSLTPYEAFF. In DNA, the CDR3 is TGCGCCAGCAGCTTGACACCGTACGAAGCTTTCTTT.

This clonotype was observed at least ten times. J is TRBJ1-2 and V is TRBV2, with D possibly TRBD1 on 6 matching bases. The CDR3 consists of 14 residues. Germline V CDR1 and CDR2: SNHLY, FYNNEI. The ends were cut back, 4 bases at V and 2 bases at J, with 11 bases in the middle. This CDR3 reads CASSGQTGNYGYTF. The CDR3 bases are TGTGCCAGCAGTGGGCAGACAGGAAACTATGGCTACACCTTC.

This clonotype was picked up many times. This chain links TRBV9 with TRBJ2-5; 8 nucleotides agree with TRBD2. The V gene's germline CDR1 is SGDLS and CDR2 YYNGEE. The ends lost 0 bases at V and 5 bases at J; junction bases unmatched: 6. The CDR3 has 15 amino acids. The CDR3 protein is CASSVAGGVQETQYF. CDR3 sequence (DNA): TGTGCCAGCAGCGTAGCCGGGGGGGTCCAGGAGACCCAGTACTTC.

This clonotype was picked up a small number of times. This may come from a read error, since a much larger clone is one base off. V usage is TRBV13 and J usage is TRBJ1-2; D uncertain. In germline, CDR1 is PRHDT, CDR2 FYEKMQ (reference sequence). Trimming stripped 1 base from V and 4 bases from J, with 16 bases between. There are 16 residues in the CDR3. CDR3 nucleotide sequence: TGTGCCAGCAGCTTAGAGGGAGGGCGGGTTGGCTATGGCTACACCTTC. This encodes CASSLEGGRVGYGYTF.

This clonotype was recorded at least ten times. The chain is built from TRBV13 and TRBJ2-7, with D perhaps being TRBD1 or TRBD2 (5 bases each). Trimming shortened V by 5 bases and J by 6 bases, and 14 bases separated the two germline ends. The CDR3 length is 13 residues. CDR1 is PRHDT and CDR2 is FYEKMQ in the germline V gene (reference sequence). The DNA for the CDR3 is TGTGCCAGCAGCCCCGGAGGCAGGGCCGAGCAGTACTTC. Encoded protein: CASSPGGRAEQYF.

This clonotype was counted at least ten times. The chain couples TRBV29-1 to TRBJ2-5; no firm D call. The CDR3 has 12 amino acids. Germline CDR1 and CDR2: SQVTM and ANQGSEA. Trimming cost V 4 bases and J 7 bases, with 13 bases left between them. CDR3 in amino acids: CSVGVGLVTQYF. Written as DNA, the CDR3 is TGCAGCGTTGGAGTGGGCTTGGTGACCCAGTACTTC.